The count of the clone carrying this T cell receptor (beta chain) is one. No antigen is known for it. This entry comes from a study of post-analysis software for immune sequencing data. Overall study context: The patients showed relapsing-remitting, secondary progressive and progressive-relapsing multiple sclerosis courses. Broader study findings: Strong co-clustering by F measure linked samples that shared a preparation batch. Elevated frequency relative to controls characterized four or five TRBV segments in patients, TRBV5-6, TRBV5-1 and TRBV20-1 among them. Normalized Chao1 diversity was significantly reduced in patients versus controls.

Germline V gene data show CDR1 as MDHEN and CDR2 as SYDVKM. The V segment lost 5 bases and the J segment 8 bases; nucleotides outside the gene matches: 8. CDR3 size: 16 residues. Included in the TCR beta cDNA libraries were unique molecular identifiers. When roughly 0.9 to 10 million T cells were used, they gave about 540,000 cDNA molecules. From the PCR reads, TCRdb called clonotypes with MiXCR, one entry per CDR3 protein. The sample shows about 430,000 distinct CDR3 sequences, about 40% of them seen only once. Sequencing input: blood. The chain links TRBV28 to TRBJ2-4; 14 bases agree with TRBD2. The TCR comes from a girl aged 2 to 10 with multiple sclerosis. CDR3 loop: CASSRRGTSGGYIQYF. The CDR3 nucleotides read TGTGCCAGCAGTCGGAGAGGGACTAGCGGGGGCTACATTCAGTACTTC.